This TCR beta chain was sequenced for a study of T cell responses to AZD1222 COVID-19 vaccine. Study background: Timing groups of about 4 and about 12 weeks for second doses were pooled.

The repertoire was sequenced with immunoSEQ multiplex PCR; TCRdb's copy has only in-frame clones and lacks some. The sample has about 110,000 clones, around nine tenths seen once. The CDR3 consists of 10 residues. CDR1 is DFQATT, CDR2 SNEGSKA, per germline (reference sequence). V was cut by 5 bases and J by 5 bases, with 6 bases left in between. This chain uses TRBV20-1 with TRBJ1-2; D unclear. The sequences come from peripheral blood, collected on day 0 of AZD1222 vaccination. This TCR was recovered from an adult in good health. The CDR3 DNA is TGCAGTGCTCCTTATTATGGCTACACCTTC. It specifies CSAPYYGYTF.